The clone carrying this T cell receptor beta chain came up a few times. Germline and junction disagree at one end, which may indicate a read error. The PCR was carried out with 60 Vbeta primers and 13 Jbeta primers. Assay used: immunoSEQ multiplex PCR; TCRdb lists only in-frame clones, some missing. This table holds some 190,000 clones, roughly 82% found once. This record belongs to a study of cytomegalovirus exposure and HLA in healthy donors. The CDR3 contains 14 residues. Germline CDR1 and CDR2: SSHAT and FNYEAQ (reference sequence). This rearrangement joins TRBV7-7 to TRBJ2-2; tentative D call: TRBD2 (5 bases). The sequenced material came from PBMCs. The receptor was isolated from a middle-aged man in good health and CMV-seronegative. In nucleotides, the CDR3 is TGTGCTAGCAGCCCCGACTACGGGGCCGGGGAGCTGTTTTTT. Its protein is CASSPDYGAGELFF.